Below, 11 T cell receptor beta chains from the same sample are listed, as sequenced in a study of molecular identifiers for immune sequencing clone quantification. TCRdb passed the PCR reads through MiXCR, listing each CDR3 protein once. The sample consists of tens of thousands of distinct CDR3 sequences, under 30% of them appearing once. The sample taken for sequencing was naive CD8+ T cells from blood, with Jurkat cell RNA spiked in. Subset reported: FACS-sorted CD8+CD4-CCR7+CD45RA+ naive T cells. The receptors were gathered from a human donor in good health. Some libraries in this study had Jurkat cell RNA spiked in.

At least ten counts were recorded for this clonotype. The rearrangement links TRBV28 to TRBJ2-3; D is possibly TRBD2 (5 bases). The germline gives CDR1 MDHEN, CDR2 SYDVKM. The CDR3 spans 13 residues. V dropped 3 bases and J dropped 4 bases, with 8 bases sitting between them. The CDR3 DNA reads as TGTGCCAGCAGTTTGGACTTTCCAGATACGCAGTATTTT. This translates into CASSLDFPDTQYF.

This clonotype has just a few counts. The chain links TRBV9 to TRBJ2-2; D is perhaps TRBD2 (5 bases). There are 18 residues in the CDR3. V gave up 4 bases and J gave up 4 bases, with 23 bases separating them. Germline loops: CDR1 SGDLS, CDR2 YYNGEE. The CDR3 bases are TGTGCCAGCAGCCCCCAGCCATGGGGAGAACGGGGCACCGGGGAGCTGTTTTTT. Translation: CASSPQPWGERGTGELFF.

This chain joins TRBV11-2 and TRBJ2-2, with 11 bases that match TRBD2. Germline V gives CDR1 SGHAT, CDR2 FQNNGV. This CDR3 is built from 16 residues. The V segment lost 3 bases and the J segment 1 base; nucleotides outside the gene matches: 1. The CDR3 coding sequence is TGTGCCAGCAGCTTCGGACTAGCGGGGAACACCGGGGAGCTGTTTTTT. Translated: CASSFGLAGNTGELFF.

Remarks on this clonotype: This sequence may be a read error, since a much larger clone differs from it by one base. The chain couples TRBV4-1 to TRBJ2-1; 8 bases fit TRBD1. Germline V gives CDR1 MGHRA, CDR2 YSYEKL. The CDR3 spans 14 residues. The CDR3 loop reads CASSQEDRVNEQIF. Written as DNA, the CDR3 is TGCGCCAGCAGCCAAGAGGACAGGGTCAATGAGCAGATCTTC.

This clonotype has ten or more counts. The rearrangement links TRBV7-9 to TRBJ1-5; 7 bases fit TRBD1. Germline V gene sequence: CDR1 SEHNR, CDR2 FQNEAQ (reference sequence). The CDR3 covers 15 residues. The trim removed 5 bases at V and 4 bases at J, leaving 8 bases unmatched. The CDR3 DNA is TGTGCCAGCAGCGCTTGGGACAGTCCTAATCAGCCCCAGCATTTT. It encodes CASSAWDSPNQPQHF. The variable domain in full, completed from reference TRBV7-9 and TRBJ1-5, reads DTGVSQNPRHKITKRGQNVTFRCDPISEHNRLYWYRQTLGQGPEFLTYFQNEAQLEKSRLLSDRFSAERPKGSFSTLEIQRTEQGDSAMYLCASSAWDSPNQPQHFGDGTRLSIL.

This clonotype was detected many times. CDR3: CASSLVSNQPQHF. The CDR3 DNA sequence: TGTGCCAGCAGTTTAGTTAGCAATCAGCCCCAGCATTTT. V is TRBV28 and J is TRBJ1-5; D not resolved. Trimming pared 2 bases from V and 0 bases from J, leaving 2 bases between. CDR1 and CDR2 (germline): MDHEN, SYDVKM. CDR3 length equals 13 residues.

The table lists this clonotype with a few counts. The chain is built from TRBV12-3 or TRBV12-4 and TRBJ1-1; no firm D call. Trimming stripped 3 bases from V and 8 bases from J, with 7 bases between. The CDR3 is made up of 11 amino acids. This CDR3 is CASSFGMEAFF. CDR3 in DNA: TGTGCCAGCAGTTTCGGTATGGAAGCTTTCTTT.

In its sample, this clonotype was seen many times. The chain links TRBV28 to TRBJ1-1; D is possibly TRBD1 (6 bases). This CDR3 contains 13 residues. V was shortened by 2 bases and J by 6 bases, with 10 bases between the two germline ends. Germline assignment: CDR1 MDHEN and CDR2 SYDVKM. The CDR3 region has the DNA TGTGCCAGCAGTTTAATCAGGACAGCTGAAGCTTTCTTT. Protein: CASSLIRTAEAFF.

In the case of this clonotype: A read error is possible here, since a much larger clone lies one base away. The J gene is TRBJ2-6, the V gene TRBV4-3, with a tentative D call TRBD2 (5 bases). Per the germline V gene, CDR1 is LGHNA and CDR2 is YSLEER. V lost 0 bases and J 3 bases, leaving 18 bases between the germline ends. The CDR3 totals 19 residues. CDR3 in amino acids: CASSQDDGPREVGANVLTF. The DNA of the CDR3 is TGCGCCAGCAGCCAAGACGACGGACCCCGGGAAGTTGGGGCCAACGTCCTGACTTTC.

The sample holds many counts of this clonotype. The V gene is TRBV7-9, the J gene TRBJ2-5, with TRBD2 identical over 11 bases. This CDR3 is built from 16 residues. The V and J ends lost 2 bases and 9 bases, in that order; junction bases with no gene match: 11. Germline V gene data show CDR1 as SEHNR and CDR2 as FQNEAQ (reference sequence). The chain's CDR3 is CASSLWTSGSPWAQYF. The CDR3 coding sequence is TGTGCCAGCAGCTTATGGACTAGCGGGTCCCCTTGGGCCCAGTACTTC.

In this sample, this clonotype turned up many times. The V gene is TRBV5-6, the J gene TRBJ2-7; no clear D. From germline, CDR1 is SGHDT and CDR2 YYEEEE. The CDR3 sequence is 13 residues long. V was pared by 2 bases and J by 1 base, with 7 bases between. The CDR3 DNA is TGTGCCAGCAGCTTAAGCACTTCCTACGAGCAGTACTTC. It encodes CASSLSTSYEQYF.